This is a list of T cell receptor beta chains from one sample in a study of shared clonotypes between healthy human individuals. Assay used: immunoSEQ multiplex PCR; TCRdb lists only in-frame clones, some missing. The repertoire holds about 1 million clones, with about 70% as singletons. Sample: memory CD4+ T cells sorted from blood. The receptors originated from a man younger than 35 in good health. The CDR3 runs from the conserved cysteine through the conserved F or W. The D gene is left open where the match is weak. The size of a clone is reported for some rows only, either as once, few or many, or as a class for expanded clones.

CDR3nt	CDR3aa	abundance	v_gene	j_gene	d_gene
TGTGCCAGTAGTACCCAGGTTAGCAATCAGCCCCAGCATTTT	CASSTQVSNQPQHF	.	TRBV19	TRBJ1-5	.
TGTGCCAGCAGCTTAGGGGGTGGCAATCAGCCCCAGCATTTT	CASSLGGGNQPQHF	.	TRBV7-9	TRBJ1-5	.
TGTGCCAGCTCACCTGACAGGGGGCTGATTACAGATACGCAGTATTTT	CASSPDRGLITDTQYF	few	TRBV18	TRBJ2-3	TRBD1
TGTGCCAGCAGTCCCTCGGGGGATACGCAGTATTTT	CASSPSGDTQYF	.	TRBV2	TRBJ2-3	.
TGTGCCAGCAGTCTGGACAGGGTGGGCTCACCCCTCCACTTT	CASSLDRVGSPLHF	.	TRBV6-6	TRBJ1-6	TRBD1
TGTGCCTGGAGTGGTTCCCGGGAGTATCAGTACTTC	CAWSGSREYQYF	.	TRBV30	TRBJ2-7	.
TGTGCCAACGGGGACAGGGGAAATTCACCCCTCCACTTT	CANGDRGNSPLHF	once	TRBV6-1	TRBJ1-6	TRBD1
TGTGCCAGCAGTGAAGCGTTATCCGTCCCGTCCTACGAGCAGTACTTC	CASSEALSVPSYEQYF	.	TRBV6-1	TRBJ2-7	.
TGTGCCATCAGTGAGTCAGGGAGCTTAGGGAATGAGCAGTTCTTC	CAISESGSLGNEQFF	.	TRBV10-3	TRBJ2-1	.
TGTGCCAGCAGCTTAGCGGGACTCCCGGGCTACACCTTC	CASSLAGLPGYTF	once	TRBV7-9	TRBJ1-2	.
TGTGCCACTCACCCCGAGGGACTAGCGTCAGAGACCCAGTACTTC	CATHPEGLASETQYF	.	TRBV6-1	TRBJ2-5	TRBD2
TGTGCCTTCCAGACAGGGCCCTACGAGCAGTACTTC	CAFQTGPYEQYF	.	TRBV30	TRBJ2-7	TRBD1
TGTGCCAGCGGCAGGAGCTCCTACGAGCAGTACTTC	CASGRSSYEQYF	.	TRBV27	TRBJ2-7	.
TGTGCCAGCAGCTTATATGGGGAAGTAGGCACCGGGGAGCTGTTTTTT	CASSLYGEVGTGELFF	.	TRBV7-2	TRBJ2-2	.
TGTGCCAGCAGCAAAACCGCGATCCGCGATTCCTACGAGCAGTACTTC	CASSKTAIRDSYEQYF	.	TRBV5-6	TRBJ2-7	.
TGTGCCAGCAGCCTACAGGGTTACGAGCAGTACTTC	CASSLQGYEQYF	.	TRBV7-9	TRBJ2-7	.
TGTGCCTGGAGTCCGGGCGCAACTAATGAAAAACTGTTTTTT	CAWSPGATNEKLFF	.	TRBV30	TRBJ1-4	.
TGTGCCAGCAGCTTAAGCGGGAGGAAACTCACAGATACGCAGTATTTT	CASSLSGRKLTDTQYF	once	TRBV5-6	TRBJ2-3	TRBD2
TGTGCCAGCAGTGATCGACGGGACAAGCACACCGGGGAGCTGTTTTTT	CASSDRRDKHTGELFF	.	TRBV25-1	TRBJ2-2	.
TGTGCCAGCAGTTACGGGACAGCCTCCACCGGGGAGCTGTTTTTT	CASSYGTASTGELFF	.	TRBV6-5	TRBJ2-2	TRBD1
TGTGCCAGCAGTCAAGTTCGGGGTGAGCAGTTCTTC	CASSQVRGEQFF	.	TRBV25-1	TRBJ2-1	.
TGTGCCAGCAGCTTAGGCGGGAGGACCACAGATACGCAGTATTTT	CASSLGGRTTDTQYF	few	TRBV7-2	TRBJ2-3	TRBD2
TGCGCCAGCAGCTTTGAGATCCAAGAGACCCAGTACTTC	CASSFEIQETQYF	few	TRBV5-1	TRBJ2-5	.
TGTGCCATCAGTGTCCAAGCAGGGGACACTGAAGCTTTCTTT	CAISVQAGDTEAFF	.	TRBV10-3	TRBJ1-1	.
TGTGCCAGCAGTCCAGGACAGGTCGGCTATGGCTACACCTTC	CASSPGQVGYGYTF	.	TRBV28	TRBJ1-2	TRBD1
TGCGCCAGCAGCTTGGGGGAGTATCAGACCAACTATGGCTACACCTTC	CASSLGEYQTNYGYTF	.	TRBV5-1	TRBJ1-2	.
TGTGCCAGCAGTACGAGGGCCTACACTACCTACGAGCAGTACTTC	CASSTRAYTTYEQYF	.	TRBV28	TRBJ2-7	.
TGTGCCAGCATGGAGGGAAATGAAAAACTGTTTTTT	CASMEGNEKLFF	.	TRBV25-1	TRBJ1-4	.
TGTGCCAGCAGCTTAGCGGGGGCGAACACCGGGGAGCTGTTTTTT	CASSLAGANTGELFF	.	TRBV11-3	TRBJ2-2	.
TGTGCCATCAGTGAGTCAACAGGTCCGTACGAGCAGTACTTC	CAISESTGPYEQYF	.	TRBV10-3	TRBJ2-7	.
TGTGCCAGCAGCTGGGGGGCTCTGGCAGATACGCAGTATTTT	CASSWGALADTQYF	.	TRBV7-2	TRBJ2-3	.
TGTGCCAGCAGCGCCACAGGGTTCAATCAGCCCCAGCATTTT	CASSATGFNQPQHF	.	TRBV14	TRBJ1-5	.
TGTGCCACAACGGGAGACGGCAATGAGCAGTTCTTC	CATTGDGNEQFF	.	TRBV10-3	TRBJ2-1	.
TGTGCCAGCAGCCAAGGACAGGGGTACGCCGGGGAGCTGTTTTTT	CASSQGQGYAGELFF	.	TRBV13	TRBJ2-2	TRBD1
TGTGCCAGCAGCTCAGGGAGAGACAATGAGCAGTTCTTC	CASSSGRDNEQFF	.	TRBV11-3	TRBJ2-1	.
TGTGCCAGCAGTGACTACCAAACTAGTTTCGCCAACGAGCAGTACTTC	CASSDYQTSFANEQYF	.	TRBV27	TRBJ2-7	.
TGTGCCAGCAGTGAAAGTGGGACAGGGGTTAATCAGCCCCAGCATTTT	CASSESGTGVNQPQHF	.	TRBV6-1	TRBJ1-5	TRBD1
TGTGCCATCAGCGAGAGCGGCCCTAGCACAGATACGCAGTATTTT	CAISESGPSTDTQYF	once	TRBV10-3	TRBJ2-3	.
TGCAGCGTCAACCGGGACAGGGCAAATGAGCAGTTCTTC	CSVNRDRANEQFF	.	TRBV29-1	TRBJ2-1	TRBD1
TGTGCCAGCAGTTACTCGTTGGCGGGAGCGGAGACCCAGTACTTC	CASSYSLAGAETQYF	.	TRBV6-5	TRBJ2-5	TRBD2
TGTGCCAGCAGCACAAGGGGAGGGGGAGGATTTAATGAGCAGTTCTTC	CASSTRGGGGFNEQFF	.	TRBV9	TRBJ2-1	.
TGTGCCAGCAGTTCTACCGGGACAGGGCTCATTCAGTACTTC	CASSSTGTGLIQYF	.	TRBV28	TRBJ2-4	TRBD1
TGTGCCAGCAGCTTATCCAGTTCTAGCACAGATACGCAGTATTTT	CASSLSSSSTDTQYF	once	TRBV11-2	TRBJ2-3	.
TGTGCCAGCAGCTTGGGTAGTAGCGGGAGGCACAATGAGCAGTTCTTC	CASSLGSSGRHNEQFF	.	TRBV5-4	TRBJ2-1	TRBD2
TGTGCCAGCAGTTACTCGACGGGGTATCAGCCCCAGCATTTT	CASSYSTGYQPQHF	.	TRBV6-5	TRBJ1-5	.
TGTGCCAGCAGAACTCCGGGGAGCTATGGCTACACCTTC	CASRTPGSYGYTF	.	TRBV5-5	TRBJ1-2	.
TGTGCCAGCTCACCAGGACAGGGCATAGGGTCACCCCTCCACTTT	CASSPGQGIGSPLHF	.	TRBV18	TRBJ1-6	TRBD1
TGTGCCAGCAGCCAAGATCGGGCAGGGGGCGGGGAGACCCAGTACTTC	CASSQDRAGGGETQYF	.	TRBV4-2	TRBJ2-5	TRBD1
TGTGCCTGGAGTTCCGCGTCGGCCGTCATTCAGTACTTC	CAWSSASAVIQYF	.	TRBV30	TRBJ2-4	.
TGCGCCAGCAGCTTGGCCCACGGGGGTACTGAAGCTTTCTTT	CASSLAHGGTEAFF	.	TRBV5-1	TRBJ1-1	.
TGTGCCAGCAGCATAGCCGGGACAGGGAATGAAAAACTGTTTTTT	CASSIAGTGNEKLFF	.	TRBV5-5	TRBJ1-4	TRBD1
TGTGCCAGCAGTAAGATACAGGGGTTTGAGCAGTTCTTC	CASSKIQGFEQFF	.	TRBV2	TRBJ2-1	TRBD1
TGTGCCAGTAGTATAGACGGCAGGATGAACACTGAAGCTTTCTTT	CASSIDGRMNTEAFF	.	TRBV19	TRBJ1-1	.
TGTGCCAGCAGCTTAGTCGGACAGGGGCTGGGGAATGAGCAGTTCTTC	CASSLVGQGLGNEQFF	.	TRBV7-2	TRBJ2-1	TRBD1
TGTGCCTGGAGCGTAGGGGAGTTAATCGGGACAGACGATAGCAATCAGCCCCAGCATTTT	CAWSVGELIGTDDSNQPQHF	.	TRBV30	TRBJ1-5	TRBD1
TGTGCCAGCAGTACGGTGGGTAATGAGCAGTTCTTC	CASSTVGNEQFF	.	TRBV6-6	TRBJ2-1	.
TGTGCCAGCAGTGTCTCGGGGGGCCCCGTGGGTGAGCAGTACTTC	CASSVSGGPVGEQYF	.	TRBV2	TRBJ2-7	.
TGTGCCAGCAGTCAAGCAGGGAGCCCGACCGGAAACACCATATATTTT	CASSQAGSPTGNTIYF	.	TRBV6-1	TRBJ1-3	.
TGTGCCACCAGCCCTAGTACCCACGACTCCTACGAGCAGTACTTC	CATSPSTHDSYEQYF	.	TRBV15	TRBJ2-7	.